A single sample is the source of the 25 T cell receptor beta chains below, sequenced in a study of OX40 agonist ivuxolimab in advanced cancers. Sequenced by immunoSEQ multiplex PCR; TCRdb stores in-frame clones only, minus some. The repertoire holds approximately 74,000 clones, with 85% to 90% as singletons. The specimen was CD4+ or CD8+ T cells sorted from blood, collected in a trial of the OX40 agonist ivuxolimab. The receptor set was obtained from an adult with an advanced solid tumor such as melanoma, head and neck, liver or kidney cancer.

The CDR3 sequence: CASSKVDAGDEKLFF. The CDR3 nucleotides are TGTGCCAGCAGCAAAGTGGACGCCGGAGATGAAAAACTGTTTTTT. The chain employs TRBV21-1 and TRBJ1-4. TRBV21-1 is listed as a pseudogene. There are 15 residues in the CDR3.

This sequence joins TRBV4-3 and TRBJ1-4; D ambiguous. CDR3 length: 14 amino acids. CDR1 and CDR2 from the germline V gene are LGHNA and YSLEER. V dropped 8 bases and J dropped 7 bases, with 17 bases sitting between them. The CDR3 DNA reads TGCGCCAGCGCCCGGGTGGGCGACGGTGAAAAACTGTTTTTT. It translates to CASARVGDGEKLFF.

The chain combines TRBV19 with TRBJ1-5; TRBD1 might be the D (5 bases). The germline gives CDR1 LNHDA, CDR2 SQIVND (reference sequence). With 5 bases removed from V and 2 bases from J, the gap between germline ends came to 16 bases. The CDR3 totals 16 residues. CDR3 coding DNA: TGTGCCAGTAGTGAATGGGGACTTAGCGGCAATCAGCCCCAGCATTTT. Amino acid sequence: CASSEWGLSGNQPQHF.

The CDR3 sequence is CASSLWGRANTEAFF. In nucleotides, the CDR3 is TGTGCCAGCAGTTTATGGGGCAGAGCGAACACTGAAGCTTTCTTT. The rearrangement uses TRBV28 and TRBJ1-1; D ambiguous. The V end lost 0 bases, the J end lost 1 base, and 9 bases lay between the germline ends. Germline V gives CDR1 MDHEN, CDR2 SYDVKM. The CDR3 is 15 amino acids.

The chain uses TRBV7-8 and TRBJ2-7, with D possibly matching TRBD2 (5 bases). V lost 5 bases and J lost 3, with 17 bases in between. CDR3 length: 15 amino acids. Germline V gene sequence: CDR1 SGHVS, CDR2 FQNEAQ. Here the CDR3 DNA reads TGTGCCAGCAGCCCAACTGGACGGGAAAACTACGAGCAGTACTTC. It is translated as CASSPTGRENYEQYF.

The chain is built from TRBV5-4 and TRBJ2-3; 15 bases are a match to TRBD2. J lost 4 bases, V lost 4 bases, and 4 bases had no gene match. Looked up from germline, CDR1 is SGHNT and CDR2 is YYREEE (reference sequence). The CDR3 runs 16 residues. The CDR3 here is CASSAGLAGGPDTQYF. The CDR3 nucleotides read TGTGCCAGCAGCGCCGGACTAGCGGGAGGGCCAGATACGCAGTATTTT.

This chain uses TRBV15 with TRBJ2-7; 11 nucleotides match TRBD1. V lost 2 bases to trimming and J lost 7 bases; unmatched junction nucleotides: 10. CDR1 and CDR2 from the germline V gene are LNHNV and YYDKDF (reference sequence). This CDR3 has 16 residues. The CDR3 sequence: CATSRPGTGGPREQYF. Here the CDR3 DNA reads TGTGCCACCAGCAGACCCGGGACAGGGGGGCCTAGGGAGCAGTACTTC. The whole variable domain, remainder taken from reference TRBV15 and TRBJ2-7, is DAMVIQNPRYQVTQFGKPVTLSCSQTLNHNVMYWYQQKSSQAPKLLFHYYDKDFNNEADTPDNFQSRRPNTSFCFLDIRSPGLGDTAMYLCATSRPGTGGPREQYFGPGTRLTVT.

V is TRBV5-1 and J is TRBJ2-1, with D unresolved. From germline, CDR1 is SGHRS and CDR2 YFSETQ. V lost 2 bases and J 9 bases, leaving 15 bases between the germline ends. The CDR3 has 14 residues. For the CDR3, the DNA is TGCGCCAGCAGCTTTGGGTCTCCACAAAGTGAGCAGTTCTTC. This encodes CASSFGSPQSEQFF.

This chain connects TRBV28 to TRBJ1-2; 7 bases are a match to TRBD1. Trimming cost V 5 bases and J 2 bases; bases outside gene matches: 8. Germline V CDR1 and CDR2: MDHEN, SYDVKM. The CDR3 sequence is 15 residues long. The CDR3 reads CASSPPTGYNYGYTF. In DNA form, the CDR3 reads TGTGCCAGCAGTCCGCCGACAGGGTACAACTATGGCTACACCTTC.

This clone was observed a few times. The chain combines TRBV30 with TRBJ1-1; D not certain. Trimming took off 4 bases at V and 1 base at J, with 10 bases between the two ends. This CDR3 is built from 13 residues. The germline V gene encodes CDR1 GTSNPN and CDR2 SVGIG (reference sequence). CDR3 nucleotide sequence: TGTGCCTGGACTCTGCTGACGAACACTGAAGCTTTCTTT. Protein product: CAWTLLTNTEAFF.

The chain couples TRBV11-3 to TRBJ2-3; a weak D match, TRBD2 (5 bases). V lost 3 bases and J lost 1, with 11 bases in between. In germline, CDR1 is SGHNT, CDR2 YENEEA. The CDR3 has 15 residues. CDR3 sequence reads: CASSFGELGTDTQYF. CDR3 nucleotides: TGTGCCAGCAGCTTCGGGGAGCTAGGCACAGATACGCAGTATTTT.

The chain combines TRBV12-5 with TRBJ2-1; D is possibly TRBD1 (5 bases). The V end was cut by 1 base, the J end by 8 bases, with 12 bases between. CDR1 is LGHNT, CDR2 FRNRAP, per germline. CDR3 length equals 14 residues. The CDR3 sequence: CASGLGGRVDEQFF. CDR3 coding DNA: TGTGCTAGTGGTTTGGGGGGCAGGGTAGATGAGCAGTTCTTC. The whole variable domain, remainder taken from reference TRBV12-5 and TRBJ2-1, is DARVTQTPRHKVTEMGQEVTMRCQPILGHNTVFWYRQTMMQGLELLAYFRNRAPLDDSGMPKDRFSAEMPDATLATLKIQPSEPRDSAVYFCASGLGGRVDEQFFGPGTRLTVL.

The chain couples TRBV5-1 to TRBJ1-4, with 7 bases that match TRBD1. Germline CDR1 is SGHRS and CDR2 is YFSETQ. This CDR3 has 15 amino acids. V dropped 0 bases and J dropped 7; count of bases not matched to a gene: 6. The CDR3 is CASSLGQGFAEKLFF. The CDR3 coding sequence is TGCGCCAGCAGCTTGGGACAGGGATTTGCTGAAAAACTGTTTTTT.

V gene TRBV9 combines with J gene TRBJ2-3; D tentatively reads TRBD1 or TRBD2 (6 bases each). Germline loops: CDR1 SGDLS, CDR2 YYNGEE. V gave up 2 bases and J gave up 5 bases, with 12 bases separating them. The CDR3 runs 14 residues. Here the CDR3 DNA reads TGTGCCAGCAGCGTTGGGGGGCTCGGAGATACGCAGTATTTT. Its protein is CASSVGGLGDTQYF.

The CDR3 here is CASSFLAGPANTGELFF. The DNA of the CDR3 is TGTGCCAGCAGCTTCTTAGCGGGCCCCGCGAACACCGGGGAGCTGTTTTTT. V is TRBV11-1 and J is TRBJ2-2, with 7 bases identical to TRBD2. V lost 3 bases, J lost 0 bases, and 7 bases stayed unmatched. The CDR3 is 17 residues long. Germline CDR1 reads SGHAT; CDR2 reads FQDESV (reference sequence).

The genes are TRBV5-1 and TRBJ1-1; perhaps TRBD1 as D (6 bases). Germline V gene lookup returns CDR1 SGHRS and CDR2 YFSETQ. The CDR3 has 16 residues. Trimming pared 0 bases from V and 0 bases from J, leaving 12 bases between. CDR3: CASSLAGGTLNTEAFF. The CDR3 DNA sequence: TGCGCCAGCAGCTTGGCTGGGGGCACACTGAACACTGAAGCTTTCTTT. The variable domain in full, completed from reference TRBV5-1 and TRBJ1-1, reads KAGVTQTPRYLIKTRGQQVTLSCSPISGHRSVSWYQQTPGQGLQFLFEYFSETQRNKGNFPGRFSGRQFSNSRSEMNVSTLELGDSALYLCASSLAGGTLNTEAFFGQGTRLTVV.

The chain joins TRBV4-2 to TRBJ2-1, with D unclear. The length of the CDR3 is 15 residues. Germline V gene lookup returns CDR1 LGHNA and CDR2 YNFKEQ. V shed 5 bases and J shed 5 bases, with 16 bases lying between them. The CDR3 DNA follows: TGTGCCAGCAGCAACCCAGACAAAAGGGACAATGAGCAGTTCTTC. This translates into CASSNPDKRDNEQFF.

The chain's CDR3 is CASSFSGSLFYGYTF. The CDR3 region has the DNA TGTGCCAGCAGCTTCAGTGGCAGTCTCTTCTATGGCTACACCTTC. The rearrangement uses TRBV5-6 and TRBJ1-2; D not resolved. The V and J ends lost 2 bases and 4 bases respectively, with 15 bases between them. This CDR3 is 15 amino acids long. Per germline, CDR1 SGHDT and CDR2 YYEEEE.

This clone was seen a single time. The chain has TRBV7-6 and TRBJ2-5, with D unclear. V dropped 3 bases and J dropped 0 bases, with 2 bases sitting between them. The CDR3 has 12 residues. Germline V gene lookup returns CDR1 SGHVS and CDR2 FNYEAQ. CDR3 loop: CASSLDQETQYF. CDR3 bases: TGTGCCAGCAGCTTGGACCAAGAGACCCAGTACTTC.

This rearrangement joins TRBV6-5 to TRBJ1-2; D unresolved. V lost 4 bases, J lost 8 bases, and 17 bases lay in between. From germline, CDR1 is MNHEY and CDR2 SVGAGI. The CDR3 runs to 14 residues. This CDR3 reads CASSSDWTIRGYTF. The CDR3 DNA reads as TGTGCCAGCAGTTCCGATTGGACCATTAGGGGCTACACCTTC.

This clone appeared a few times. The V call is TRBV28, the J call TRBJ1-4; D not certain. This CDR3 contains 11 residues. The germline V and J ends were trimmed by 4 bases and 7 bases, with 4 bases remaining between them. Germline V CDR1 and CDR2: MDHEN, SYDVKM. The CDR3 DNA reads TGTGCCAGCAGTTCGGGTGAAAAACTGTTTTTT. The encoded protein is CASSSGEKLFF.

The V gene is TRBV19, the J gene TRBJ2-2, with TRBD2 matching over 10 bases. Germline V gene lookup returns CDR1 LNHDA and CDR2 SQIVND (reference sequence). With 3 bases clipped from V and 7 bases from J, the junction kept 8 bases outside the gene matches. The CDR3 covers 16 residues. DNA for the CDR3: TGTGCCAGTAGTATCTTCGCTAGCGGGAGTATCGGGGAGCTGTTTTTT. It encodes CASSIFASGSIGELFF.

The V call is TRBV7-3, the J call TRBJ2-3; no clear D gene. This CDR3 spans 15 amino acids. CDR1 and CDR2 (germline): SGHTA, FQGTGA. Trimming took off 2 bases at V and 4 bases at J, with 13 bases between the two ends. CDR3 nucleotide sequence: TGTGCCAGCAGCTTATTTGGCCAGCCGGCAGATACGCAGTATTTT. Translating gives CASSLFGQPADTQYF.

The chain links TRBV9 to TRBJ2-1, with 11 bases fitting TRBD2. V lost 4 bases and J lost 4; bases outside the gene matches: 4. CDR3 length: 15 amino acids. The germline CDR1 and CDR2 sequences are SGDLS and YYNGEE. The CDR3 loop reads CASSYRLAGYNEQFF. The CDR3 nucleotides are TGTGCCAGCAGCTACCGACTAGCGGGGTACAATGAGCAGTTCTTC.

On this clone: One end of the junction does not line up with germline, which may come from a read error. The rearrangement joins TRBV7-7 to TRBJ2-7; no clear D. Germline CDR1 SSHAT, CDR2 FNYEAQ (reference sequence). The CDR3 runs to 10 residues. The CDR3 nucleotides are TGTGCTAGCAGCTTTTACGAGCAGTACTTC. Translation gives CASSFYEQYF.